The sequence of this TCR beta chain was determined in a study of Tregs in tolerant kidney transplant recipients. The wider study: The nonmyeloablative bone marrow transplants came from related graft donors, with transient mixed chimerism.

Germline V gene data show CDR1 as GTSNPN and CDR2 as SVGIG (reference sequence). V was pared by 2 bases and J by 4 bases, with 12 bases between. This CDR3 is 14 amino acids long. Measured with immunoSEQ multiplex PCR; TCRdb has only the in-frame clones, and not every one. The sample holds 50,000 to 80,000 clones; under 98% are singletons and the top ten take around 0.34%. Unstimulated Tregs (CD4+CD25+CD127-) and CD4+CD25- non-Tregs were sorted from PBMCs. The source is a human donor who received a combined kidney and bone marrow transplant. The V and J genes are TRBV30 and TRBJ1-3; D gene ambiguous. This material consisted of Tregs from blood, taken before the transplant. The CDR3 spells CAWSLRRSGNTIYF. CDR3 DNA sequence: TGTGCCTGGAGTCTCCGGAGGTCGGGAAACACCATATATTTT.